The clone carrying this T cell receptor (beta chain) was counted between two and nine times. The target antigen is unknown. The entry originates in a study of T cells in Graves' hyperthyroidism and ophthalmopathy. Overall study: Upon initial diagnosis and before any treatment, peripheral blood was collected. General study results and limits: The model's output predicted ophthalmopathy at a median of 6.5 months prior to onset.

Amplified regions were TCR beta CDR3 sequences from RNA transcripts. HTBI primers were used for first-round RT-PCR of the TCR CDR3. TCRdb called the multiplex PCR reads again in MiXCR, with one record for every CDR3 protein. This table holds over 350,000 distinct CDR3 sequences, 11% to 15% found once. The germline CDR1 and CDR2 sequences are LNHNV and YYDKDF (reference sequence). The CDR3 is made up of 12 amino acids. The V end lost 5 bases, the J end lost 4 bases, and 8 bases lay between the germline ends. Patients with ophthalmopathy all had a Clinical Activity Score of at least 3, a NOSPECS grade of at least 4 and duration under 3 months.

This chain connects TRBV15 to TRBJ1-1, with D hard to call. Input material: blood. This TCR was sampled from a man aged 50 to 60 with Graves' ophthalmopathy. CDR3 DNA: TGTGCCACCAGCTTGTCGGGCACTGAAGCTTTCTTT. It yields the protein CATSLSGTEAFF.